Sequencing of this TCR beta chain was carried out in a study of T cells in Graves' hyperthyroidism and ophthalmopathy. RNA transcripts gave rise to amplified TCR beta CDR3 regions. An initial round of RT-PCR targeting the TCR CDR3 relied on the HTBI primer set. TCRdb itself ran the multiplex PCR reads through MiXCR, one entry per CDR3 protein. The data contain around 350,000 distinct CDR3 sequences, roughly 15% of them singletons. In regard to this clonotype: One end of the junction fails to match germline, which may point to a read error.

CDR1 and CDR2 from the germline V gene are KGHSH and LQKENI. This CDR3 spans 16 amino acids. The TCR comes from a woman aged 55-70 years with Graves' ophthalmopathy. The chain carries TRBV18 and TRBJ2-2; D is unresolved. The specimen sequenced was blood. The DNA of the CDR3 is TGTGCCAGCTCACTTCGAGTCCCCAGGAACGCCGGGGAGCTGTTTTTT. Protein product: CASSLRVPRNAGELFF. Variable domain in full (rest from reference TRBV18 and TRBJ2-2): NAGVMQNPRHLVRRRGQEARLRCSPMKGHSHVYWYRQLPEEGLKFMVYLQKENIIDESGMPKERFSAEFPKEGPSILRIQQVVRGDSAAYFCASSLRVPRNAGELFFGEGSRLTVL.